This T cell receptor (beta chain) was profiled in a study of T cells in tuberculosis. General study results and limits: Shorter CDR3-alpha in active tuberculosis partly drove smaller distances.

The CDR3 length is 19 residues. CDR1 is SQVTM, CDR2 ANQGSEA, per germline. Adolescents were screened for latent TB by skin test and IGRA. For this clone: What it recognizes is unknown. This specimen includes other DNA sequences encoding the same CDR3.

Method: immunoSEQ multiplex PCR; TCRdb's copy keeps in-frame clones and lacks some. Of 30,000 to 35,000 clones in the sample, approximately 90% were seen once. This sequence joins TRBV29-1 and TRBJ1-1, with D possibly matching TRBD1 (6 bases). This receptor was taken from a donor aged 10 to 29 with latent tuberculosis or without tuberculosis infection. The sample taken for sequencing was PBMCs. The CDR3 sequence: CSVAPVGQREVGGNTEAFF. The DNA for the CDR3 is TGCAGTGTGGCCCCTGTAGGACAGCGGGAGGTAGGGGGAAACACTGAAGCTTTCTTT.